Listed here are 27 T cell receptor beta chains from one sample, sequenced in a study of blood T cells in healthy people across ages. Using a J-beta primer mix together with a sample-barcoded 5' primer, a second PCR was run for about 6 to 11 cycles. Via MiXCR, TCRdb re-called the 5' RACE reads, giving one row per CDR3 protein. The sample holds nearly 800,000 distinct CDR3 sequences, roughly 25% seen once. This same sample was also part of a study on T cells of mothers and their children.

Sequencing was carried out using blood. All receptors derive from a boy aged 5-17 years in good health.

J is TRBJ2-5 and V is TRBV28; D might be TRBD2 (6 bases). With 6 bases removed from V and 5 bases from J, the gap between germline ends came to 10 bases. Germline assignment: CDR1 MDHEN and CDR2 SYDVKM. This CDR3 spans 12 amino acids. CDR3 amino acids: CASRTSQETQYF. CDR3 in DNA: TGTGCCAGCAGGACTAGTCAGGAGACCCAGTACTTC.

The CDR3 loop is CASSLLGLSPGELFF. Written as DNA, the CDR3 is TGTGCCAGCAGCTTGCTGGGACTTTCCCCCGGGGAGCTGTTTTTT. The rearrangement uses TRBV7-2 and TRBJ2-2, with D possibly TRBD2 on 6 matching bases. The CDR3 is 15 residues long. CDR1 SGHTA and CDR2 FQGNSA come from the germline V gene. V shed 3 bases and J shed 6 bases, with 14 bases lying between them.

The V and J genes are TRBV12-5 and TRBJ2-4, with D unresolved. The CDR3 loop spans 12 amino acids. Trimming stripped 6 bases from V and 0 bases from J, with 3 bases between. The germline V gene has CDR1 LGHNT and CDR2 FRNRAP. CDR3 in amino acids: CASGLAKNIQYF. The CDR3 DNA sequence: TGTGCTAGTGGCCTAGCCAAAAACATTCAGTACTTC.

The sample holds a few counts of this clonotype. The genes are TRBV4-1 and TRBJ2-2; 11 bases map to TRBD2. Germline V lookup: CDR1 MGHRA, CDR2 YSYEKL. Trimming took 9 bases from V and 0 from J; bases not matched to a gene: 9. CDR3 size: 17 residues. For the CDR3, the DNA is TGCGCCAGTGGGACTAGCGGATTGAATCCGAACACCGGGGAGCTGTTTTTT. It is translated as CASGTSGLNPNTGELFF.

The gene calls are TRBV6-2 or TRBV6-3 and TRBJ1-1; 8 positions match TRBD1. Germline values: CDR1 MNHEY, CDR2 SVGEGT. The CDR3 is made up of 14 amino acids. After removal of 7 bases from V and 3 bases from J, the junction contained 7 bases not matched to a gene. In DNA form, the CDR3 reads TGTGCCAGCATCTCCCCAGGGGGCTACACTGAAGCTTTCTTT. It is translated as CASISPGGYTEAFF.

Turning to this clonotype: One junction end disagrees with the germline gene, perhaps due to a read error. The chain combines TRBV5-1 with TRBJ2-5; 7 nucleotides agree with TRBD2. CDR3 length equals 19 residues. Germline values: CDR1 SGHRS, CDR2 YFSETQ. CDR3 bases: TGCGCCAGCAGCGTGGACCAGGAGATGAGGGCGGGAGTTCAAGAGACCCAGCACTTC. It is translated as CASSVDQEMRAGVQETQHF. Based on the CDR3 plus reference TRBV5-1 and TRBJ2-5, the full variable domain is KAGVTQTPRYLIKTRGQQVTLSCSPISGHRSVSWYQQTPGQGLQFLFEYFSETQRNKGNFPGRFSGRQFSNSRSEMNVSTLELGDSALYLCASSVDQEMRAGVQETQHFGPGTRLLVL.

In the case of this clonotype: A much larger clone lies a single base off, so this may be a read error. The V call is TRBV5-4, the J call TRBJ2-5; 8 bases are a match to TRBD2. Judging by the DNA end, TRBJ2-7 fits better; the J call may be wrong. The CDR3 is 14 amino acids. Germline CDR1 reads SGHNT; CDR2 reads YYREEE (reference sequence). CDR3 region: CASSGGLVVYEQYF. CDR3 nucleotides: TGTGCCAGCAGCGGGGGACTAGTGGTCTACGAGCAGTACTTC.

CDR3 DNA: TGTGCCACCAGCAAGCATAACAGGGACCACGAGCAGTACTTC. Residues: CATSKHNRDHEQYF. The rearrangement joins TRBV15 to TRBJ2-5; maybe TRBD1 (6 bases). The end of the DNA fits TRBJ2-7 better, so the J call may be wrong. The CDR3 is made up of 14 amino acids. The germline V gene has CDR1 LNHNV and CDR2 YYDKDF (reference sequence).

The CDR3 region is CASSYILAGGLSGELFF. CDR3 nucleotides: TGTGCCAGCAGTTACATACTAGCGGGGGGGCTAAGCGGGGAGCTGTTTTTT. V usage is TRBV6-5 and J usage is TRBJ2-2, with 13 positions matching TRBD2. Germline assignment: CDR1 MNHEY and CDR2 SVGAGI. This CDR3 is built from 17 residues. V was clipped by 2 bases and J by 7 bases; unmatched bases: 7.

In its sample, this clonotype was seen a few times. The chain links TRBV7-9 to TRBJ2-3; 8 bases agree with TRBD2. With V trimmed by 9 bases and J by 7 bases, 15 bases remained unmatched. Germline V gene lookup returns CDR1 SEHNR and CDR2 FQNEAQ (reference sequence). The CDR3 totals 15 residues. The CDR3 sequence is CASRILADPINTQYF. In nucleotides, the CDR3 is TGTGCCAGTAGGATACTAGCGGACCCCATAAATACGCAGTATTTT.

This clonotype was counted between two and nine times. CDR3 nucleotides: TGTGCCAGCAGTCGGAGACCGGGACTAGGGTTTGAGGTTGGCTCCTACAATGAGCAGTTCTTC. Translating it yields CASSRRPGLGFEVGSYNEQFF. The chain carries TRBV11-2 and TRBJ2-1, with 8 bases identical to TRBD2. The V and J ends lost 6 bases and 0 bases, in that order; junction bases with no gene match: 22. The length of the CDR3 is 21 residues. Germline assignment: CDR1 SGHAT and CDR2 FQNNGV.

This clonotype was recorded a few times. The chain has TRBV18 and TRBJ2-7; D tentatively fits TRBD1 or TRBD2 (5 bases each). The CDR3 runs to 16 residues. The germline CDR1 and CDR2 sequences are KGHSH and LQKENI. Trimming removed 8 bases at V and 0 bases at J, with 20 bases between. The CDR3, as DNA: TGTGCCAGCACCGAGGGGCAGGGCCCGAGCTCCTACGAGCAGTACTTC. Translating gives CASTEGQGPSSYEQYF.

The V call is TRBV6-6, the J call TRBJ2-5; D gene ambiguous. The CDR3 sequence is 14 residues long. The V gene lost 6 bases and the J gene lost 2 bases, with 13 bases spanning the gap. Germline CDR1 reads MNHNY; CDR2 reads SVGAGI (reference sequence). The DNA for the CDR3 is TGTGCCAGCAGGACTGACGAGAGGCAAGAGACCCAGTACTTC. Residues: CASRTDERQETQYF.

The chain couples TRBV11-2 to TRBJ2-7, with D unresolved. Trimming stripped 1 base from V and 3 bases from J, with 13 bases between. Germline values: CDR1 SGHAT, CDR2 FQNNGV. The length of the CDR3 is 15 residues. CDR3 region: CASSLALVPIYEQYF. In DNA form, the CDR3 reads TGTGCCAGCAGCTTAGCTTTAGTTCCAATCTACGAGCAGTACTTC.

The chain combines TRBV20-1 with TRBJ1-2; a weak D match, TRBD1 (5 bases). V was shortened by 3 bases and J by 4 bases, with 24 bases between the two germline ends. Germline V lookup: CDR1 DFQATT, CDR2 SNEGSKA (reference sequence). This CDR3 spans 17 amino acids. In DNA form, the CDR3 reads TGCAGTGCTAGGCCACAATTACCGGGACGGGAGACCTATGGCTACACCTTC. As protein: CSARPQLPGRETYGYTF.

This clonotype was seen only a few times. V and J are TRBV3-1 and TRBJ1-1; unclear D gene. Germline V lookup: CDR1 LGHDT, CDR2 YNNKEL (reference sequence). The CDR3 is 11 amino acids. The V end was cut by 3 bases, the J end by 8 bases, with 7 bases between. The CDR3 coding sequence is TGTGCCAGCAGCCACCTGGCGGAAGCTTTCTTT. Translation gives CASSHLAEAFF.

Here the CDR3 DNA reads TGCAGTGCTAGGCTCTCCCGACTAGTTCCGGATACGCAGTATTTT. Its translation: CSARLSRLVPDTQYF. The chain joins TRBV20-1 to TRBJ2-3; possible D gene TRBD2, 6 bases. V was clipped by 3 bases and J by 6 bases, with 19 bases between them. Germline V gives CDR1 DFQATT, CDR2 SNEGSKA (reference sequence). The CDR3 spans 15 residues.

The table lists this clonotype with a few counts. This sequence joins TRBV29-1 and TRBJ2-3; D might be TRBD2 (6 bases). V lost 7 bases and J lost 0, with 14 bases in between. The CDR3 is 14 residues long. The germline CDR1 and CDR2 sequences are SQVTM and ANQGSEA. The CDR3 protein is CSAILATSTDTQYF. The CDR3 DNA is TGCAGCGCAATACTAGCTACTAGCACAGATACGCAGTATTTT.

The V gene is TRBV6-5, the J gene TRBJ2-5; D is perhaps TRBD2 (6 bases). The germline V and J ends were trimmed by 2 bases and 3 bases, with 13 bases remaining between them. The CDR3 contains 15 residues. Per germline, CDR1 MNHEY and CDR2 SVGAGI. The CDR3 nucleotides read TGTGCCAGCAGTTACCAGTGGGGGACTGAAGAGACCCAGTACTTC. It specifies CASSYQWGTEETQYF.

This CDR3 is CATKLTGNIQYF. CDR3 nucleotides: TGTGCCACCAAGCTGACAGGAAACATTCAGTACTTC. The chain is built from TRBV6-2 or TRBV6-3 and TRBJ2-4, with D possibly TRBD1 on 6 matching bases. CDR1 is MNHEY, CDR2 SVGEGT, per germline. This CDR3 comprises 12 residues. V gave up 10 bases and J gave up 6 bases, with 13 bases separating them.

In this sample, this clonotype turned up a few times. The rearrangement uses TRBV4-1 and TRBJ1-1; D is undetermined. This CDR3 region has 15 residues. Trimming pared 4 bases from V and 0 bases from J, leaving 12 bases between. In germline, CDR1 is MGHRA, CDR2 YSYEKL. The CDR3, as DNA: TGCGCCAGCAGCCCGGATTTCGGGATGAACACTGAAGCTTTCTTT. Its translation is CASSPDFGMNTEAFF.

This clonotype was found a few times. The genes are TRBV6-5 and TRBJ2-7; the D is unclear. CDR3 size: 14 residues. Germline CDR1 reads MNHEY; CDR2 reads SVGAGI. V was shortened by 5 bases and J by 5 bases, with 16 bases between the two germline ends. The CDR3 here is CASSQLPISDEQYF. The CDR3, as DNA: TGTGCCAGCAGTCAACTGCCCATAAGCGACGAGCAGTACTTC.

This clonotype was seen more than once but under ten times. This sequence joins TRBV9 and TRBJ2-1; TRBD2 aligns across 11 bases. The germline V gene encodes CDR1 SGDLS and CDR2 YYNGEE. J lost 4 bases, V lost 0 bases, and 3 bases had no gene match. The CDR3 extends over 16 amino acids. The CDR3 bases are TGTGCCAGCAGCGTAGCGACTAGCGGGAAGTACAATGAGCAGTTCTTC. Residues: CASSVATSGKYNEQFF.

The table lists this clonotype with a few counts. CDR3 coding DNA: TGTGCCAGCAGCTCCTACGGACGTGTAGCAGATACGCAGTATTTT. Translation gives CASSSYGRVADTQYF. J is TRBJ2-3 and V is TRBV7-9; D gene unclear. V lost 4 bases and J 4 bases, leaving 15 bases between the germline ends. The CDR3 length is 15 residues. Germline-derived CDR1 and CDR2 are SEHNR and FQNEAQ (reference sequence).

V usage is TRBV19 and J usage is TRBJ2-1; 12 bases fit TRBD1. V dropped 3 bases and J dropped 8; count of bases not matched to a gene: 14. This CDR3 is 18 amino acids long. Germline values: CDR1 LNHDA, CDR2 SQIVND (reference sequence). Here the CDR3 DNA reads TGTGCCAGTAGTATCTCCGGGACAGGGGGCGTAGGGTTCGATGAGCAGTTCTTC. The encoded protein is CASSISGTGGVGFDEQFF.

This chain connects TRBV7-6 to TRBJ2-5, with D maybe TRBD2 (6 bases). Trimming took off 4 bases at V and 2 bases at J, with 23 bases between the two ends. The CDR3 contains 18 residues. From germline, CDR1 is SGHVS and CDR2 FNYEAQ. The CDR3 sequence: CASSSPRSGGGGQETQYF. The CDR3 bases are TGTGCCAGCAGCTCACCAAGGTCTGGGGGAGGAGGGCAAGAGACCCAGTACTTC.

This clonotype turned up a few times. The CDR3 sequence: CASSPRLAGEPPSTDTQYF. For the CDR3, the DNA is TGCGCCAGCAGCCCCCGATTAGCGGGGGAACCTCCTAGCACAGATACGCAGTATTTT. The chain carries TRBV5-1 and TRBJ2-3; 9 bases are shared with TRBD2. The CDR3 extends over 19 amino acids. The germline CDR1 and CDR2 sequences are SGHRS and YFSETQ. The junction had 15 bases not matched to a gene; V was cut back by 4 bases and J by 0 bases.